The 27 T cell receptor beta chains listed next were all sequenced from one sample in a study of monozygotic twins with inflammatory bowel disease. TCRdb processed the 5' RACE reads again and assigns one entry to each CDR3 protein, with no DNA. The table gives approximately 400,000 distinct CDR3 sequences; the top ten clones make up less than 2.5% of it. Sequenced sample: blood. The receptors were sampled from a human donor with ulcerative colitis or Crohn's disease, or a healthy co-twin of an affected twin (not recorded which).

V gene TRBV5-5 combines with J gene TRBJ2-1; absent DNA, TCRdb's TRBD2 call cannot be checked. Germline-derived CDR1 and CDR2 are SGHKS and YYEKEE (reference sequence). This CDR3 comprises 14 residues. CDR3 loop: CASSPALGGNEQFF.

The V gene is TRBV19, the J gene TRBJ2-7; there is no DNA to check the TCRdb D call of TRBD1. This CDR3 has 13 amino acids. The germline CDR1 and CDR2 sequences are LNHDA and SQIVND (reference sequence). The CDR3: CASGRTATYEQYF.

The gene calls are TRBV4-3 and TRBJ1-1. CDR3 length: 12 residues. CDR1 LGHNA and CDR2 YSLEER come from the germline V gene. The CDR3 here is CASSQEGEKTFF.

The chain is built from TRBV29-1 and TRBJ2-3; the D call from TCRdb, TRBD2, cannot be confirmed without DNA. Germline V lookup: CDR1 SQVTM, CDR2 ANQGSEA. The CDR3 runs 14 residues. The CDR3: CSGVAGGRTDTQYF.

The rearrangement uses TRBV5-4 and TRBJ1-6; the D gene TCRdb calls, TRBD1, cannot be checked with no DNA. This CDR3 is built from 16 residues. Germline V gene data show CDR1 as SGHNT and CDR2 as YYREEE (reference sequence). The CDR3 loop is CASSLEGSRGDSPLHF.

This rearrangement joins TRBV7-3 to TRBJ2-1; the TCRdb D gene call, TRBD2, has no DNA to confirm it. This CDR3 comprises 17 residues. Germline-derived CDR1 and CDR2 are SGHTA and FQGTGA. CDR3 loop: CASSSKPGLAGYNEQFF.

The rearrangement joins TRBV7-2 to TRBJ2-3; TCRdb's D call of TRBD2 is untestable without DNA. Per the germline V gene, CDR1 is SGHTA and CDR2 is FQGNSA. The CDR3 consists of 16 residues. The CDR3 here is CASSRLAGGPSDTQYF.

The chain links TRBV6-5 to TRBJ1-6; TCRdb gives TRBD1 as the D gene, but with no DNA this cannot be confirmed. The germline V gene has CDR1 MNHEY and CDR2 SVGAGI. CDR3 length equals 17 residues. The CDR3 loop reads CASSSSWVGGKNSPLHF.

The V call is TRBV5-1, the J call TRBJ1-4; TCRdb's D call, TRBD1, is unchecked because there is no DNA. In germline, CDR1 is SGHRS, CDR2 YFSETQ. CDR3 length: 14 residues. CDR3 loop: CASSQESALEKLFF.

V and J are TRBV28 and TRBJ2-4; without DNA, the TCRdb call of TRBD2 cannot be checked. Germline CDR1 MDHEN, CDR2 SYDVKM. The CDR3 has 15 amino acids. CDR3 residues: CASSLAGGPLNIQYF.

The chain carries TRBV28 and TRBJ2-1; as DNA is missing, the TRBD1 call by TCRdb cannot be tested. The V gene's germline CDR1 is MDHEN and CDR2 SYDVKM. The CDR3 covers 12 residues. CDR3 loop: CASSSPTGEQFF.

The chain couples TRBV5-3 to TRBJ2-3; TCRdb gives TRBD1 as the D gene, but with no DNA this cannot be confirmed. TRBV5-3 is an ORF; its function is uncertain. The CDR3 sequence is 14 residues long. CDR3 residues: CATRPEGHTDTQYF.

This chain joins TRBV10-3 and TRBJ1-1. This CDR3 contains 15 residues. Germline values: CDR1 ENHRY, CDR2 SYGVKD. The CDR3 reads CAISEGGGLNTEAFF.

V gene TRBV27 combines with J gene TRBJ1-2; the D call of TRBD1 rests on TCRdb alone, since no DNA is present to check it. The germline CDR1 and CDR2 sequences are MNHEY and SMNVEV (reference sequence). This CDR3 comprises 14 residues. CDR3: CASSLSPGISGYTF.

The J gene is TRBJ1-5, the V gene TRBV30; TCRdb picks TRBD1, but there is no DNA to check that call. The germline V gene has CDR1 GTSNPN and CDR2 SVGIG (reference sequence). CDR3 length: 16 residues. CDR3 protein: CAWSGGAGHLDQPQHF.

The CDR3 loop is CASSYETGDYTDTQYF. The chain joins TRBV6-2 or TRBV6-3 to TRBJ2-3; as DNA is missing, the TRBD1 call by TCRdb cannot be tested. Per the germline V gene, CDR1 is MNHEY and CDR2 is SVGEGT. The CDR3 length is 16 residues.

This sequence joins TRBV4-3 and TRBJ2-7; TCRdb lists TRBD2, though no DNA is available to test this call. Per the germline V gene, CDR1 is LGHNA and CDR2 is YSLEER. This CDR3 is built from 15 residues. The CDR3 here is CASSQLAGASYEQYF.

The chain couples TRBV27 to TRBJ2-7; TCRdb picks TRBD1, but there is no DNA to check that call. Per the germline V gene, CDR1 is MNHEY and CDR2 is SMNVEV (reference sequence). This CDR3 contains 16 residues. The CDR3 sequence: CASSFPPGGAGYEQYF.

CDR3 residues: CAWLPLGLVGYTF. The V call is TRBV30, the J call TRBJ1-2. The CDR3 spans 13 residues. Germline values: CDR1 GTSNPN, CDR2 SVGIG (reference sequence).

The gene calls are TRBV12-3 or TRBV12-4 and TRBJ2-2; TCRdb proposes TRBD1, but this gene call is untestable without DNA. The CDR3 has 15 residues. CDR3 sequence reads: CASSQTLGRTGELFF.

This sequence joins TRBV7-2 and TRBJ2-7; absent DNA, TCRdb's TRBD2 call cannot be checked. CDR1 and CDR2 from the germline V gene are SGHTA and FQGNSA. The CDR3 runs 14 residues. CDR3 in amino acids: CASSPRGLVYEQYF.

The chain couples TRBV6-5 to TRBJ2-1; TCRdb lists TRBD2, though no DNA is available to test this call. Germline-derived CDR1 and CDR2 are MNHEY and SVGAGI. The CDR3 contains 15 residues. CDR3: CASSYGGRAPNEQFF.

V is TRBV29-1 and J is TRBJ1-2; TCRdb's D gene call, TRBD1, goes unchecked for lack of DNA. Germline CDR1 SQVTM, CDR2 ANQGSEA. The CDR3 has 13 amino acids. The CDR3 loop is CSVEQGADGGYTF.

This rearrangement joins TRBV2 to TRBJ2-7; TCRdb's D call of TRBD2 is untestable without DNA. CDR1 SNHLY and CDR2 FYNNEI come from the germline V gene. The CDR3 spans 14 residues. The CDR3 here is CASSWDSRVGEQYF.

V gene TRBV11-2 combines with J gene TRBJ2-3; TCRdb designates TRBD2, a call that cannot be tested without DNA. This CDR3 region has 19 residues. CDR1 is SGHAT, CDR2 FQNNGV, per germline. The CDR3 loop is CASSRAGTSGGAFPDTQYF. The full variable domain, with the rest looked up from reference TRBV11-2 and TRBJ2-3, is EAGVAQSPRYKIIEKRQSVAFWCNPISGHATLYWYQQILGQGPKLLIQFQNNGVVDDSQLPKDRFSAERLKGVDSTLKIQPAKLEDSAVYLCASSRAGTSGGAFPDTQYFGPGTRLTVL.

The chain couples TRBV10-3 to TRBJ1-5. The CDR3 has 18 amino acids. Germline values: CDR1 ENHRY, CDR2 SYGVKD. CDR3: CAVSEPTSLGTSNQPQHF.

V is TRBV24-1 and J is TRBJ2-2; the D gene TCRdb calls, TRBD1, cannot be checked with no DNA. From germline, CDR1 is KGHDR and CDR2 SFDVKD. This CDR3 has 13 amino acids. The CDR3: CATSGQDTGELFF.